Following are 2 T cell receptor beta chains from one sample sequenced in a study of cytomegalovirus exposure and HLA in healthy donors. Sequencing was performed with immunoSEQ multiplex PCR; in TCRdb, only in-frame clones are kept and a portion is missing. The sample lists 150,000 to 200,000 clones, 85% occurring once. The sample consisted of PBMCs. Receptors were obtained from a man between 18 and 35 years old in good health and CMV-seropositive.

The chain joins TRBV18 to TRBJ1-6; a weak D match, TRBD1 (5 bases). The CDR3 extends over 14 amino acids. Trimming pared 3 bases from V and 7 bases from J, leaving 10 bases between. Per germline, CDR1 KGHSH and CDR2 LQKENI. The CDR3 here is CASSPAGLNSPLHF. CDR3 in DNA: TGTGCCAGCTCACCGGCAGGGCTCAATTCACCCCTCCACTTT. Full variable domain (rest looked up from reference TRBV18 and TRBJ1-6): NAGVMQNPRHLVRRRGQEARLRCSPMKGHSHVYWYRQLPEEGLKFMVYLQKENIIDESGMPKERFSAEFPKEGPSILRIQQVVRGDSAAYFCASSPAGLNSPLHFGNGTRLTVT.

This clone was recorded a few times. The chain's CDR3 is CASSSHSGTARDTQYF. The CDR3 region has the DNA TGTGCCAGCAGCTCCCACTCCGGGACTGCAAGGGATACGCAGTATTTT. The rearrangement uses TRBV11-3 and TRBJ2-3; the D gene is possibly TRBD2 (6 bases). The germline gives CDR1 SGHNT, CDR2 YENEEA. V lost 4 bases and J 6 bases, leaving 20 bases between the germline ends. This CDR3 has 16 residues.